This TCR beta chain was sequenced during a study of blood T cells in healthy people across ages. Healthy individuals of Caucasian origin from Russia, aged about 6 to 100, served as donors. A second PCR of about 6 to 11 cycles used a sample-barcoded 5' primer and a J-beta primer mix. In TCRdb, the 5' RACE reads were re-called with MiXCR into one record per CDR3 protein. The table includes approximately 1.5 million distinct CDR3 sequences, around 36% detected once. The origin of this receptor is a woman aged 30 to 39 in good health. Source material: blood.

As DNA, the CDR3 is TGTGCCAGCAGTGATGGCGCCAGGGGGGACGAGCAGTACTTC. Protein sequence: CASSDGARGDEQYF. The chain joins TRBV2 to TRBJ2-7, with TRBD1 as a possible D gene (7 bases). The CDR3 runs 14 residues. The V gene lost 3 bases and the J gene lost 5 bases, with 14 bases spanning the gap. Per germline, CDR1 SNHLY and CDR2 FYNNEI.